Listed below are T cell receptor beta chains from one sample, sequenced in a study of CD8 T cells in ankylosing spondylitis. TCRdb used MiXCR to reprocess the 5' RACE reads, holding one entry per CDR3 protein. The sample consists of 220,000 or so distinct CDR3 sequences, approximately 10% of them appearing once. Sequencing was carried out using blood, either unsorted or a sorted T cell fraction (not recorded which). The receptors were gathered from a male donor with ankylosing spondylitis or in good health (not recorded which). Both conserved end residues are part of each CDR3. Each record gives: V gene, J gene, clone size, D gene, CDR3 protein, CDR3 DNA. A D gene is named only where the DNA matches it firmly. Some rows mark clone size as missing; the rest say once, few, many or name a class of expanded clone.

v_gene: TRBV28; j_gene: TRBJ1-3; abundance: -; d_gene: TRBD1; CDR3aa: CATLPGTDRNTIYF; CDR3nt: TGTGCCACCTTGCCCGGGACAGACCGAAACACCATATATTTT
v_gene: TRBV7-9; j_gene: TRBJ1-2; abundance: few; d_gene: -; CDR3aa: CASSSPGQTHYGYTF; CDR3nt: TGTGCCAGCAGCTCACCGGGCCAGACTCACTATGGCTACACCTTC
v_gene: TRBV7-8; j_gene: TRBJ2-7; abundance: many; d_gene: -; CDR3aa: CASSPTAGVTHEQYF; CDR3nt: TGTGCCAGCAGCCCTACGGCAGGGGTAACCCACGAGCAGTACTTC
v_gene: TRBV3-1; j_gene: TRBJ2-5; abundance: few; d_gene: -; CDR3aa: CASSQGTLRETQYF; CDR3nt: TGTGCCAGCAGCCAAGGAACCCTACGAGAGACCCAGTACTTC
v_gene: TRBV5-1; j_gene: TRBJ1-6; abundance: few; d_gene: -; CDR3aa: CASSLAGADSSPLHF; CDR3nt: TGCGCCAGCAGCTTGGCAGGGGCGGATAGTTCACCCCTCCACTTT
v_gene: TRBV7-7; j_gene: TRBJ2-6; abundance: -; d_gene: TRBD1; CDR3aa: CASSKDRAGANVLTF; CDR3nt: TGTGCTAGCAGCAAAGACAGGGCTGGGGCCAACGTCCTGACTTTC
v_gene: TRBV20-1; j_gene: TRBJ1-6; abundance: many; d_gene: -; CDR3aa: CSALDAGKKNSPLHF; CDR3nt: TGCAGTGCTCTCGACGCCGGGAAAAAGAATTCACCCCTCCACTTT
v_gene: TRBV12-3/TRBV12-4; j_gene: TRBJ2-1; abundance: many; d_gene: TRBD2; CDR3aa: CASSLAGGGVLYEQFF; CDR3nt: TGTGCCAGCAGTTTAGCCGGGGGGGGAGTTTTGTATGAGCAGTTCTTC
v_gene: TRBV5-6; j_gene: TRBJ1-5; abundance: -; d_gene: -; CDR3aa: CASSLLGVATQPQHF; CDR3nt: TGTGCCAGCAGCCTCCTGGGGGTCGCCACTCAGCCCCAGCATTTT
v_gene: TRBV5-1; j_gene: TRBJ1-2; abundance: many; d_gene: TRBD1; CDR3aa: CASSLASTGGYGYTF; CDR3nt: TGCGCCAGCAGCTTGGCCTCGACAGGGGGTTATGGCTACACCTTC
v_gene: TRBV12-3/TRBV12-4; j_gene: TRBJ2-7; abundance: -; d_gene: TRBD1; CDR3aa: CASSYSITRRGQGNNEQYF; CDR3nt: TGTGCCAGCAGTTATTCTATAACCCGACGGGGACAGGGAAACAACGAGCAGTACTTC
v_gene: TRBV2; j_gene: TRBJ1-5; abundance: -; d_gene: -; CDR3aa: CASSVLGGNQPQHF; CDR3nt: TGTGCCAGCAGTGTTTTGGGCGGCAATCAGCCCCAGCATTTT
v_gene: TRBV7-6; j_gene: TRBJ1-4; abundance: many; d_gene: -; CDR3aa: CASSFGQAREKLFF; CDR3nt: TGTGCCAGCAGCTTCGGACAAGCCCGGGAAAAACTGTTTTTT
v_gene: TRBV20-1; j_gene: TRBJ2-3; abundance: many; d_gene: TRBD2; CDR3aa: CSASRGLAGGTDTQYF; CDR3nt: TGCAGTGCAAGCCGAGGACTAGCGGGGGGCACAGATACGCAGTATTTT
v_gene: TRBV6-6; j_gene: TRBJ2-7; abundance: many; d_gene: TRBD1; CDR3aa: CACWDRGGEQYF; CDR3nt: TGTGCCTGCTGGGACAGGGGCGGCGAGCAGTACTTC
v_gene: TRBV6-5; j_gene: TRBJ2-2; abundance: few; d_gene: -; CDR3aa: CASSYNSWGTGELFF; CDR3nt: TGTGCCAGCAGTTACAACAGCTGGGGCACCGGGGAGCTGTTTTTT
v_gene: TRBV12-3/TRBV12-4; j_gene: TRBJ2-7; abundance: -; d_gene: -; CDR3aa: CASQPDRFSYEQYF; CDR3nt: TGTGCCAGCCAACCGGACAGATTTTCCTACGAGCAGTACTTC
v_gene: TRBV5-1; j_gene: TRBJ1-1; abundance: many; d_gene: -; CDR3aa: CASSLGQRASNTEAFF; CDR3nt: TGCGCCAGCAGCCTCGGACAGCGAGCCTCGAACACTGAAGCTTTCTTT
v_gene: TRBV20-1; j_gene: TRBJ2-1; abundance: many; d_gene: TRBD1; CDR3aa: CSALTGQGNDEQFF; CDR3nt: TGCAGTGCCTTAACGGGACAGGGTAACGATGAGCAGTTCTTC
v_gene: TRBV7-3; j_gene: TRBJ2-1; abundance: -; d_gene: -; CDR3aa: CASSLGGDSSYNEQLF; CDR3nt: TGTGCCAGCAGCTTAGGAGGGGACAGCTCCTACAATGAGCAGTTGTTC
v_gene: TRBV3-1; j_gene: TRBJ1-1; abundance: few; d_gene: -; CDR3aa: CASSPEGPNTEAFF; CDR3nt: TGTGCCAGCTCTCCGGAGGGCCCGAACACTGAAGCTTTCTTT
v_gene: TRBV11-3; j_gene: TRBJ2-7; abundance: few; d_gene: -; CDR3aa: CASSRGQSSYEQYF; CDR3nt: TGTGCCAGCAGCCGAGGACAGAGCTCCTACGAGCAGTACTTC
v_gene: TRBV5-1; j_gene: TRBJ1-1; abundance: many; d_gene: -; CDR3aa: CASSLGILNTEAFF; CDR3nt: TGCGCCAGCAGCTTGGGCATACTGAACACTGAAGCTTTCTTT
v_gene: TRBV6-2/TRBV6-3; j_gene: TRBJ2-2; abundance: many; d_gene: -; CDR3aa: CASGTGRTNTGELFF; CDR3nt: TGTGCCAGCGGAACAGGGAGAACGAACACCGGGGAGCTGTTTTTT
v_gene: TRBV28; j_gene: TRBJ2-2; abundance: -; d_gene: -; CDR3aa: CASSLSGLGGELFF; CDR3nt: TGTGCCAGCAGTTTATCGGGGTTGGGCGGGGAGCTGTTTTTT
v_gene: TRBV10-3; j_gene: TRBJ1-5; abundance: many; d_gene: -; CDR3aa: CAISDLGGPNQPQHF; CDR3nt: TGTGCCATCAGTGATCTGGGGGGACCCAATCAGCCCCAGCATTTT
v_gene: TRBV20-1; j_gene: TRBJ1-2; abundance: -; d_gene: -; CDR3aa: CSATSGDRNYGYTF; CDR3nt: TGCAGTGCTACGTCGGGGGACCGGAACTATGGCTACACCTTC
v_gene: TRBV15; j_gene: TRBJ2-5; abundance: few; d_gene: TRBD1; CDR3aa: CATSSNRDRQETQYF; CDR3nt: TGTGCCACCAGCAGTAACCGGGACAGGCAAGAGACCCAGTACTTC
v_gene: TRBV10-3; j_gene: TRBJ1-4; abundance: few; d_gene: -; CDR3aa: CAISERGNNEKLFF; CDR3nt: TGTGCCATCAGTGAGCGAGGGAATAATGAAAAACTGTTTTTT
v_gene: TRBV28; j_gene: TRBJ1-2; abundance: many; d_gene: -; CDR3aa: CASREGGYGYTF; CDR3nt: TGTGCCAGCAGGGAAGGGGGCTATGGCTACACCTTC
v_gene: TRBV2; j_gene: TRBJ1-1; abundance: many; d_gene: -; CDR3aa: CASSERGARTEAFF; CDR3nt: TGTGCCAGCAGTGAAAGGGGGGCCCGCACTGAAGCTTTCTTT
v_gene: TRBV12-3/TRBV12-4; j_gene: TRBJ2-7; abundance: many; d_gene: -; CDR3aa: CASSLVRQDRSYEQYF; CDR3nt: TGTGCCAGCAGTTTAGTGAGACAGGACCGCTCCTACGAGCAGTACTTC
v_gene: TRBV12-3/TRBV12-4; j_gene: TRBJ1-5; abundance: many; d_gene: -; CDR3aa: CASGLRRVGGNQPQHF; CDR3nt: TGTGCCAGCGGTTTAAGGCGAGTGGGAGGCAATCAGCCCCAGCATTTT
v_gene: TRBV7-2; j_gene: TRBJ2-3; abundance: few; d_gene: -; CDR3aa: CASSVGYTDTQYF; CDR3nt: TGTGCCAGCAGCGTTGGATACACAGATACGCAGTATTTT